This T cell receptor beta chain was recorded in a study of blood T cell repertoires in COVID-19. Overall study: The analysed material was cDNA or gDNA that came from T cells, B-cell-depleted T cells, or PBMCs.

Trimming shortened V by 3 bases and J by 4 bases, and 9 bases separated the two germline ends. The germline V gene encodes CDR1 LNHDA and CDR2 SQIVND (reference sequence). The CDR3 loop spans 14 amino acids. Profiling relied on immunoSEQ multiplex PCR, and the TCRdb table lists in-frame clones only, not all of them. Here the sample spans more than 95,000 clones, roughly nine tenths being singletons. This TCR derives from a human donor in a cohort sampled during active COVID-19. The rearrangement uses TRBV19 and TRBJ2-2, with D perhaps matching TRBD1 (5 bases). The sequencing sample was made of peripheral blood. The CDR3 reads CASSIQGRTGELFF. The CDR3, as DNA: TGTGCCAGTAGTATTCAGGGTCGCACCGGGGAGCTGTTTTTT.